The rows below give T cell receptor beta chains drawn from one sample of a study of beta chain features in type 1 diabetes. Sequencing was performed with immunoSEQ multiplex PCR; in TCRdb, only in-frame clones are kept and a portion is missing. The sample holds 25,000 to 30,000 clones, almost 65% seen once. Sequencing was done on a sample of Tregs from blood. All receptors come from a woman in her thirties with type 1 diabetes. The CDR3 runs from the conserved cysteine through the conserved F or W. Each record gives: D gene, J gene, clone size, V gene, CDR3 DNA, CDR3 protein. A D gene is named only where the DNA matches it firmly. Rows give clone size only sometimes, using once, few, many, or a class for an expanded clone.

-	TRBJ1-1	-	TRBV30	TGTGCCTATCAGAGAGGCGCTGGTGAAGCTTTCTTT	CAYQRGAGEAFF
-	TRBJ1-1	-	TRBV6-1	TGTGCCAGCAGTGATATAAACAGGGTGGGTGAAGCTTTCTTT	CASSDINRVGEAFF
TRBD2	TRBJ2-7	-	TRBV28	TGTGCCAGCAAGGGACTAGCATCCTACGAGCAGTACTTC	CASKGLASYEQYF
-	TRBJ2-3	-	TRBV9	TGTGCCAGCAGCGTAGGAAATAGCGGAAGGAGCACAGATACGCAGTATTTT	CASSVGNSGRSTDTQYF
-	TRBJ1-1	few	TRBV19	TGTGCCAGTAGTCCCTTCCCGGCAGGGGCAAAGGGGCGCACTGAAGCTTTCTTT	CASSPFPAGAKGRTEAFF
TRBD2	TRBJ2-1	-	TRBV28	TGTGCCAGCAGCCAACCGACTAGCGGGATCTCCTACAATGAGCAGTTCTTC	CASSQPTSGISYNEQFF
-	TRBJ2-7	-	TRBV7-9	TGTGCCAGCAGCTTAGCCCGGGTCAGTTCTGATCGGGAGCAGTACTTC	CASSLARVSSDREQYF
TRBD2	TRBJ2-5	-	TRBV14	TGTGCCAGCAGCCGGACTAGCGGGATGTACTTC	CASSRTSGMYF
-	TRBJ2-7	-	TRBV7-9	TGTGCCAGCGAGGGAGCTTCGAACGAGCAGTACTTC	CASEGASNEQYF
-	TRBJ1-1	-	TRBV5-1	TGCGCCAGCAGCTCTCGGACAGATGCCACTGAAGCTTTCTTT	CASSSRTDATEAFF
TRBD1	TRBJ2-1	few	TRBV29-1	TGCAGCGTTGCGGCAACAGGGGGCTCTACAAATGAGCAGTTCTTC	CSVAATGGSTNEQFF
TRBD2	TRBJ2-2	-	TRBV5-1	TGCGCCAGCAGTGCGGCGGGGGCGAACACCGGGGAGCTGTTTTTT	CASSAAGANTGELFF
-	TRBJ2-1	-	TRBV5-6	TGTGCCAGCAGCCCTGGCTGGCGGAACCTTTACAATGAGCAGTTCTTC	CASSPGWRNLYNEQFF
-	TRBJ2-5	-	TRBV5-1	TGCGCCAGCAGCTTGGGACTAGTCGGGACCCAGTACTTC	CASSLGLVGTQYF
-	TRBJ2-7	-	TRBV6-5	TGTGCCAGCAGCAGTCAGGGGTCGGATTTCTACGAGCAGTACTTC	CASSSQGSDFYEQYF
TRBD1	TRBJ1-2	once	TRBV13	TGTGCCAGCAGCGCCGGGCGGCAGGGGGCTTATGGCTACACCTTC	CASSAGRQGAYGYTF
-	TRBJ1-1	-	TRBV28	TGTGCCAGCAGTTTACTCGAAGGGGACACTGAAGCTTTCTTT	CASSLLEGDTEAFF
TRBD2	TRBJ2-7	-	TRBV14	TGTGCCAGCAGCCAACTGGGCGGGAGTTTGCACGAGCAGTACTTC	CASSQLGGSLHEQYF
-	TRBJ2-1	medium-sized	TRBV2	TGTGCCAGCAGGGGGGCTAGCGGATCGCAGTTCTTC	CASRGASGSQFF
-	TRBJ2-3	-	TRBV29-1	TGCAGCGTCGCTGCAGATATCACAGATACGCAGTATTTT	CSVAADITDTQYF
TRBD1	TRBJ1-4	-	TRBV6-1	TGTGCCAGCAGTAGGGGACAGGTGGATTTAGAAAAACTGTTTTTT	CASSRGQVDLEKLFF
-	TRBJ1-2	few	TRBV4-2	TGTGCCAGCAGCCAAGATTTTACGGAGCACACCTTC	CASSQDFTEHTF
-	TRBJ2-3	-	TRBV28	TGTGCCAGCAGTTTCACAGGGCGCGGAGATACGCAGTATTTT	CASSFTGRGDTQYF
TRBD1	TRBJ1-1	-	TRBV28	TGTGCCAGCAGTACACAGGGGACTGAAGCTTTCTTT	CASSTQGTEAFF
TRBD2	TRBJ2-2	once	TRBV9	TGTGCCAGCGGGCGGGAGGGCCCCGCCGGGGAGCTGTTTTTT	CASGREGPAGELFF
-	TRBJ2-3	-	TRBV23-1	TGCGCCCGACAAAGGAGGGCGTCGGACACAGATACGCAGTATTTT	CARQRRASDTDTQYF
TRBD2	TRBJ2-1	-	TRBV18	TGTGCCAGCTCACCTCGGGAGGGGGACTACAATGAGCAGTTCTTC	CASSPREGDYNEQFF
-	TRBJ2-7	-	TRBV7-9	TGTGCCAGCAGCCAGACTAGGAGAGGCGAGCAGTACTTC	CASSQTRRGEQYF
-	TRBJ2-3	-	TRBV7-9	TGTGCCAGCAGCTTAGCGGTGGTCCAGGGGATTTGGAATACGCAGTATTTT	CASSLAVVQGIWNTQYF
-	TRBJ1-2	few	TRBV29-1	TGCAGCGTTGAAGGTTGGCTCTATGGCTACACCTTC	CSVEGWLYGYTF
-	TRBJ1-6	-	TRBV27	TGTGCCAGCAGCCCAGGGTACGATTCACCCCTCCACTTT	CASSPGYDSPLHF
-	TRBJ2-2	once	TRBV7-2	TGTGCCAGCAGCTTAAACCGGCAGTCATGGGCAGTCACCGGGGAGCTGTTTTTT	CASSLNRQSWAVTGELFF
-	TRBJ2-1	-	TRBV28	TGTGCCAGCAGTACAGGGATCCGGCAGTTCTTC	CASSTGIRQFF
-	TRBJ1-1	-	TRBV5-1	TGCGCCAGTTCTGTAGGGGGACTGAACACTGAAGCTTTCTTT	CASSVGGLNTEAFF
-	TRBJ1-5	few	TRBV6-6	TGTGCCAGCAGCCCGGACACCTATAGCAATCAGCCCCAGCATTTT	CASSPDTYSNQPQHF